This T cell receptor (beta chain) came from a study of cytomegalovirus exposure and HLA in healthy donors (TCRdb year 2017). Background on the whole study: In an earlier analysis of approximately 640 of the donors, 250 to 350 Gb of sequence data and roughly 100 million unique TCR beta sequences from 150 million to 200 million T cells were reported. About 280 gigabases of sequencing data and roughly 81 million unique TCR sequences made up an early release that covered around 640 HLA-typed donors. Of the roughly 400 genotyped donors, approximately 83% fell in the genetic ancestry cluster associated with self-reported Caucasian donors. The aim of the study was to test whether cataloging public T cell receptors could identify signatures of past pathogen exposure. Using immunosequencing, the study profiled T cell repertoires from about 650 subjects and related those repertoires to cytomegalovirus serostatus. In addition to the first cohort of approximately 650 subjects, a separate validation cohort of some 120 different subjects was used. The study combined high-throughput TCR immunosequencing, statistical association of individual TCRs with disease status, and machine learning to predict cytomegalovirus infection status. A later analysis re-examined previously published TCR beta repertoires from just over 650 donors and added high-resolution HLA genotyping to investigate patterns of TCR occurrence. The later analysis used no new phenotypic data to find candidate immune exposures, relying instead on TCR beta sequences and their occurrence across donors. To decide whether each TCR beta V gene segment behaved as functional or pseudogenic, an earlier analysis of some 570 of the donors relied on high-throughput TCR beta sequencing. Donor age, sex, ethnicity and CMV serostatus were compiled alongside the repertoire data. Genome-wide SNP genotypes for about three fifths of the roughly 670 donors were used in a later genetic analysis, which treated that subset as a discovery cohort. Every discovery cohort repertoire had been produced on one sequencing platform. HLA typing covered class I and class II loci at four-digit resolution. The number of typed donors differed by locus: roughly 620-640 for A, B, C, DRB1 and DQB1; 500 to 550 for DQA1; roughly 600 for DPA1; and around 490 for DPB1. Several DR-DQ haplotypes were treated as single units for association and clustering because of strong linkage in the cohort. Among roughly 400 genotyped donors of the cohort, an average of roughly 230,000 unique TCR beta nucleotide sequences was sequenced per donor, of which roughly 17% were non-productive. The full study reports these points: An earlier analysis of approximately 540 of the donors showed that most TCR beta V segments appeared in productive rearrangements either about 87% or about 30% of the time, which broadly matched IMGT annotations. In this cohort, only TCR beta chains were sequenced, and detectable features were limited by the absence of alpha or paired-chain data. In a later analysis, around 17,000 TCR beta sequences were associated with specific HLA alleles at a false discovery rate of 0.05. A further reported finding was that TCR beta sequences accurately predicted the HLA-A and HLA-B alleles for most subjects in the first cohort. Because counts were too low, around 17 rarely observed V segments, including chromosome 9 orphons, were left out of the earlier analysis of several hundred of the donors. In a later analysis, HLA-associated TCR beta chains were found to be more clonally expanded and to have lower generation probabilities than equally common non-associated chains. In a later analysis, TCR association rates were found to vary across HLA loci, with the most associated TCRs seen for DRB1 alleles and the fewest for HLA-C alleles. A total of 164 TCR beta chains were listed by the study as associated with cytomegalovirus. Because some donors lacked HLA typing at each locus, the association tests relied only on the typed subset. A later genetic analysis associated a missense DCLRE1C variant with V-gene and J-gene trimming of TCR beta chains, and an independent cohort replicated the association. Across donors, most TCR sequences were observed very rarely, whereas some public TCRs were present in many individuals. Compared with the approximately 670-donor mean, donors in an Asian-associated ancestry cluster had fewer N-insertions in productive TCRs, according to a later genetic analysis. A few of the identified cytomegalovirus-associated TCR beta chains were confirmed in vitro to be specific for cytomegalovirus antigens. Linkage disequilibrium might explain the correlated functional status among segregating V segments, but an unknown experimental factor could not be excluded. The only immune exposure information available for the cohort was CMV serostatus. In both the original and validation cohorts, the classifier was reported to diagnose cytomegalovirus status with high specificity and sensitivity. A later analysis found that most CMV-associated TCR beta chains appeared HLA-restricted, with HLA associations seemingly driven largely by CMV exposure. Sequencing depth was assumed to be roughly uniform across donors in the presence/absence analyses, though that assumption may not hold. A cluster of highly shared sequence variants was judged likely to represent a technical artifact of the sequencing pipeline. When HLA alleles, especially DR and DQ, strongly co-occurred, attributing TCR associations to individual alleles was difficult. The authors suggested that the approach could potentially be extended to other disease states and immunological phenotypes. In a later analysis, several top co-occurrence clusters were reported to appear linked to parvovirus B19, influenza, CMV and Epstein-Barr virus.

The library was obtained by the immunoSEQ multiplex PCR assay. A mixture of 60 forward primers for TCR Vbeta segments and 13 reverse primers for TCR Jbeta segments was used in the multiplex PCR. Amplification of the CDR3 region of rearranged TCR beta genes was performed with a multiplex PCR assay on genomic DNA. The amplified TCR beta libraries were sequenced on the Illumina HiSeq System as 87-base-pair reads. Processing in the source paper ran as follows. Across the 670 or so repertoires, a later analysis counted 75 million to 90 million unique TCR beta chains, some 11 million of which were shared by at least two donors. Raw reads were error-corrected and collapsed into unique sequences by a nearest-neighbor algorithm in which closely related sequences were merged to remove PCR and sequencing errors. CDR3 sequences were aligned to IMGT reference sequences to assign V, D and J gene segments. For a sequence to be retained, a match of at least six nucleotides to both a V gene segment and a J gene segment was required. Rearrangements were called productive when the CDR3 lacked stop codons and stayed in frame with V and J; all others were non-productive. CDR3 was defined by IMGT convention, running from the second conserved V-encoded cysteine to the conserved J-encoded phenylalanine. The earlier analysis of about 640 of the donors excluded any sequence lacking an unambiguous match to a single V gene segment. An earlier analysis of around 600 of the donors classified V segments as functional when productive rearrangements were above 56.7% and as segregating when the standard deviation between donors was above 5%. A statistical classification framework was built to diagnose cytomegalovirus status from the catalog of TCR beta chain sequences. In a later analysis, V and J genes were assigned by comparing TCR nucleotide sequences against IMGT/GENE-DB human TR gene sequences. In a later analysis, CDR3 sequences and most-parsimonious VDJ recombination scenarios were assigned using the TCRdist pipeline. In a later analysis, each TCR beta chain was defined by its CDR3 amino acid sequence together with its V-gene family, and reads lacking a unique V-gene family were excluded. As a way to deal with suspected cross-contamination and a sequencing artifact, a later analysis dropped roughly 620 nucleotide sequences that were highly shared and had low generation probability. In a later analysis, a clonal expansion index was calculated for each public chain from normalized within-repertoire ranks of inferred template counts. In a later analysis, generation probabilities were computed with a VDJ recombination model fitted to out-of-frame rearrangements, and the resulting probabilities were checked against IGoR. Hypergeometric tests were used in a later analysis to score TCR-TCR, TCR-HLA and TCR-CMV co-occurrence, with a repertoire-size bias correction applied to the TCR pairs. A later analysis estimated false discovery rates by permuting HLA or CMV assignments 20 times. In a later analysis, co-occurring TCRs were grouped using DBSCAN, with TCRdist sequence similarity added in when clustering inside HLA-allele-positive subsets. For co-occurrence clustering, repertoires with fewer than 30,000 or more than 120,000 public chains were excluded, along with roughly five repertoires with anomalous nucleotide sharing. TCRdb retrieved this table from immuneACCESS and kept in-frame rearrangements only. Not all clones are present; in checked studies, unresolved V genes account for under half, and no reason is known for the remainder. From that table come the V and J calls and clone size; the DNA was used to work out D and trimming. The sample table contains some 160,000 clones; only one count was recorded for 75% to 90% of them. The ten biggest clones cover almost 2% of the sample.

A remark on this clone: Its antigen has not been determined. Per-base qualities were not stored, and no clone one base away is much larger.

In total, 630 or so healthy bone marrow donors made up the cohort. At the time of sampling, all cohort members were nominally healthy, though unrecorded immune exposures were likely present. The donor tested CMV seronegative, placing the donor among the roughly 340 seronegative members of the cohort. Each donor provided a peripheral blood sample, and peripheral blood mononuclear cells were used for TCR beta sequencing. The Qiagen DNeasy Blood Extraction Kit was used to extract genomic DNA from the blood cell samples. The receptor was derived from a woman younger than 35 in good health and CMV-seronegative. Sequenced sample: PBMCs.

The bases are TGTGCCAGCAGCCCCCAGACAGGGCAGTACCAAGAGACCCAGTACTTC. This sequence encodes CASSPQTGQYQETQYF. The sequence joins TRBV7-9 to TRBJ2-5; 7 central nucleotides agree with TRBD1. Based on the germline V gene (reference sequence), the CDR1 and CDR2 sequences are SEHNR and FQNEAQ. The cysteine opens and the phenylalanine closes a CDR3 of 16 amino acids. The read is trimmed to its CDR3 DNA, 48 bases read in frame from base 1. The germline V end is reduced by 5 bases and the J end by 0 bases; junction bases left unmatched: 9.